The 3 T cell receptor beta chains presented below share a single source sample, sequenced in a study of breast tumors, draining lymph nodes, adjacent tissues. Axillary draining lymph nodes of breast cancer patients supplied the node samples. TCRdb re-called the multiplex PCR reads through MiXCR, storing one row per CDR3 protein. The top ten hold under 4.5% of the sample, which has roughly 130,000 distinct CDR3 sequences, about 20% seen once. The specimen was axillary lymph node tissue. Every receptor here comes from a female donor with breast cancer. Some clones in this sample may be carry-over from other donors' samples.

As to this clonotype: A much larger clone lies one base from this, so it may be a read error. J is TRBJ1-3 and V is TRBV29-1, with TRBD1 matching over 11 bases. In germline, CDR1 is SQVTM, CDR2 ANQGSEA. This CDR3 has 15 residues. The junction had 2 bases not matched to a gene; V was cut back by 3 bases and J by 1 base. The CDR3 nucleotides read TGCAGCGTTGACGGGACAGGGGGATCTGGAAACACCATATATTTT. Translated, it gives CSVDGTGGSGNTIYF.

This clonotype was seen many times. The rearrangement uses TRBV15 and TRBJ2-5; D may be TRBD2 (5 bases). Germline CDR1 LNHNV, CDR2 YYDKDF (reference sequence). Deletions cut 0 bases from V and 1 base from J, with 6 bases between. The length of the CDR3 is 14 residues. Here the CDR3 DNA reads TGTGCCACCAGCAGAGATGGGAGCCAAGAGACCCAGTACTTC. It codes for CATSRDGSQETQYF.

This clonotype was counted many times. The chain has TRBV20-1 and TRBJ2-3; TRBD2 agrees at 10 bases. The CDR3 runs 16 residues. Trimming at V came to 3 bases and at J to 6 bases, leaving 12 bases not matched to a gene. Germline V gene data show CDR1 as DFQATT and CDR2 as SNEGSKA (reference sequence). The CDR3 nucleotides read TGCAGTGCTAGGGCGACTCTAGCGGGAGATGCGGATACGCAGTATTTT. Protein sequence: CSARATLAGDADTQYF.